Listed here are 16 T cell receptor beta chains from one sample, sequenced in a study of blood T cell repertoires in COVID-19. Libraries were prepared by immunoSEQ multiplex PCR; TCRdb keeps only in-frame clonotypes and omits some of them. The data contain 84,000 or so clones, about 83% of them singletons. Specimen: peripheral blood. The source is a woman of 80 years or more with acute or convalescent COVID-19.

Worth noting for this clone: Other DNA sequences within the sample encode an identical CDR3. This sequence joins TRBV18 and TRBJ1-1; D is unclear. Trimming took 3 bases from V and 0 from J, leaving 5 bases between them. Germline loops: CDR1 KGHSH, CDR2 LQKENI. This CDR3 region has 13 residues. The CDR3, as DNA: TGTGCCAGCTCACCTTCAGTGAACACTGAAGCTTTCTTT. Protein sequence: CASSPSVNTEAFF.

This clone was seen just once. V and J are TRBV12-3 or TRBV12-4 and TRBJ2-2; no clear D gene. V dropped 3 bases and J dropped 0 bases, with 2 bases sitting between them. There are 13 residues in the CDR3. The CDR3 loop reads CASSFTNTGELFF. In DNA form, the CDR3 reads TGTGCCAGCAGTTTTACGAACACCGGGGAGCTGTTTTTT.

The chain couples TRBV6-5 to TRBJ2-4; D remains ambiguous. This CDR3 comprises 16 residues. The germline V gene has CDR1 MNHEY and CDR2 SVGAGI. V lost 2 bases and J 6 bases, leaving 17 bases between the germline ends. CDR3 loop: CASSYLKSQVPNIQYF. The CDR3 DNA follows: TGTGCCAGCAGTTACCTTAAGTCCCAGGTGCCAAACATTCAGTACTTC.

This chain uses TRBV18 with TRBJ1-2; D remains ambiguous. CDR3 length: 13 residues. Germline V gene sequence: CDR1 KGHSH, CDR2 LQKENI. Trimming left V 6 bases short and J 0 bases short, with 8 bases between. CDR3 amino acids: CASSANTNYGYTF. The DNA for the CDR3 is TGTGCCAGCTCGGCCAATACTAACTATGGCTACACCTTC.

This chain connects TRBV7-2 to TRBJ2-7; no clear D gene. V was cut by 3 bases and J by 1 base, with 7 bases left in between. The CDR3 covers 13 residues. CDR1 and CDR2 (germline): SGHTA, FQGNSA. The DNA of the CDR3 is TGTGCCAGCAGCTTGCAACAGTCCTACGAGCAGTACTTC. This encodes CASSLQQSYEQYF.

The chain is built from TRBV2 and TRBJ1-2, with a possible D match to TRBD1 (5 bases). This CDR3 has 14 amino acids. Germline CDR1 SNHLY, CDR2 FYNNEI. With 5 bases removed from V and 2 bases from J, the gap between germline ends came to 12 bases. The chain's CDR3 is CASSTIGANYGYTF. CDR3 DNA sequence: TGTGCCAGCAGTACGATAGGGGCAAACTATGGCTACACCTTC.

This clone has just one count. This chain joins TRBV7-2 and TRBJ1-6, with unresolved D. V lost 4 bases, J lost 7 bases, and 14 bases lay in between. Germline values: CDR1 SGHTA, CDR2 FQGNSA. The CDR3 has 15 amino acids. CDR3 nucleotide sequence: TGTGCCAGCAGCTCCCGGTCCCTCAGGAATTCACCCCTCCACTTT. Its translation: CASSSRSLRNSPLHF.

J is TRBJ2-7 and V is TRBV5-5, with 8 bases matching TRBD2. Germline-derived CDR1 and CDR2 are SGHKS and YYEKEE (reference sequence). V trimming: 1 base; J trimming: 6 bases; junction bases outside the gene matches: 3. The CDR3 runs to 13 residues. In DNA form, the CDR3 reads TGTGCCAGCAGCTTGACGGGAGGGGGCGAGCAGTACTTC. Amino acid sequence: CASSLTGGGEQYF.

The V call is TRBV27, the J call TRBJ2-7; 11 nucleotides align to TRBD2. Germline loops: CDR1 MNHEY, CDR2 SMNVEV (reference sequence). CDR3 length: 14 amino acids. J was trimmed by 6 bases and V by 5 bases; bases with no gene match: 6. In nucleotides, the CDR3 is TGTGCCAGCAGTAGACTAGCGGGACGAGTCGAGCAGTACTTC. It codes for CASSRLAGRVEQYF.

J is TRBJ2-7 and V is TRBV5-4; TRBD2 matches at 9 bases. The CDR3 extends over 15 amino acids. Germline assignment: CDR1 SGHNT and CDR2 YYREEE (reference sequence). Trimming cost V 4 bases and J 5 bases; bases outside gene matches: 10. CDR3 sequence: CASSIGTSSTNEQYF. As DNA, the CDR3 is TGTGCCAGCAGCATTGGGACTAGCAGCACCAACGAGCAGTACTTC.

This sequence joins TRBV6-5 and TRBJ1-5, with D unresolved. CDR1 and CDR2 from the germline V gene are MNHEY and SVGAGI. This CDR3 is 15 amino acids long. V gave up 6 bases and J gave up 2 bases, with 14 bases separating them. The CDR3: CASSPGWGGNQPQHF. Here the CDR3 DNA reads TGTGCCAGCAGCCCCGGGTGGGGAGGCAATCAGCCCCAGCATTTT.

This clone was counted only a few times. The rearrangement uses TRBV30 and TRBJ2-7; tentatively, D is TRBD2 (6 bases). Germline assignment: CDR1 GTSNPN and CDR2 SVGIG (reference sequence). V dropped 4 bases and J dropped 0 bases, with 16 bases sitting between them. The CDR3 covers 15 residues. The CDR3 protein is CAWTPQSGRSYEQYF. CDR3 sequence (DNA): TGTGCCTGGACTCCTCAAAGCGGGCGCTCCTACGAGCAGTACTTC.

This chain joins TRBV5-1 and TRBJ1-5, with 8 bases matching TRBD1. The CDR3 contains 14 residues. Germline V gene lookup returns CDR1 SGHRS and CDR2 YFSETQ. V lost 4 bases, J lost 6 bases, and 6 bases stayed unmatched. CDR3 residues: CASSDGQGGQPQHF. As DNA, the CDR3 is TGCGCCAGCAGCGACGGACAGGGAGGTCAGCCCCAGCATTTT.

The chain couples TRBV29-1 to TRBJ2-1, with D possibly TRBD1 on 6 matching bases. Germline V CDR1 and CDR2: SQVTM, ANQGSEA. Deletions cut 7 bases from V and 2 bases from J, with 15 bases between. There are 14 residues in the CDR3. The DNA for the CDR3 is TGCAGCGCGGGCCTTCGACAGGCCTACAATGAGCAGTTCTTC. It encodes CSAGLRQAYNEQFF.

This clone was counted a single time. The rearrangement joins TRBV5-4 to TRBJ2-1; 8 bases map to TRBD1. CDR1 SGHNT and CDR2 YYREEE come from the germline V gene (reference sequence). This CDR3 has 15 amino acids. The trim removed 2 bases at V and 3 bases at J, leaving 4 bases unmatched. The CDR3 region is CASSLSGGVYNEQFF. CDR3 bases: TGTGCCAGCAGCTTATCAGGGGGCGTCTACAATGAGCAGTTCTTC. The whole variable domain, filled in from reference TRBV5-4 and TRBJ2-1, reads ETGVTQSPTHLIKTRGQQVTLRCSSQSGHNTVSWYQQALGQGPQFIFQYYREEENGRGNFPPRFSGLQFPNYSSELNVNALELDDSALYLCASSLSGGVYNEQFFGPGTRLTVL.

V and J are TRBV6-5 and TRBJ2-7, with 7 nucleotides matching TRBD1. This CDR3 region has 13 residues. V lost 6 bases to trimming and J lost 7 bases; unmatched junction nucleotides: 9. Looked up from germline, CDR1 is MNHEY and CDR2 is SVGAGI. The CDR3 here is CASSGLTGDEQYF. The CDR3 DNA sequence: TGTGCCAGCAGCGGGCTAACAGGGGATGAGCAGTACTTC.